The present T cell receptor (beta chain) was sequenced within a study of tissue T cells after allogeneic stem cell transplantation. Enrolled prospectively were adult allogeneic hematopoietic cell transplant recipients whose graft-versus-host disease was steroid-refractory. This clone was detected a few times. Germline V gene sequence: CDR1 SGHDT, CDR2 YYEEEE. There are 13 residues in the CDR3. V lost 3 bases and J lost 10, with 16 bases in between. CDR3 sequences, V/J genes, frequencies and template counts came from survey-depth TCRbeta sequencing. Using immunoSEQ multiplex PCR, the repertoire was profiled, and TCRdb retains in-frame clones only, with some absent. The sample includes some 2,000 clones, 55% to 80% seen only once; the top ten take approximately 18%.

This chain links TRBV5-6 with TRBJ1-1; D gene uncertain. The source is a male patient aged 60 or older with steroid-refractory graft-versus-host disease after an allogeneic stem cell transplant. Some T cells may originate from the graft donor. The sequences come from transverse colon tissue, collected at autopsy. CDR3 sequence (DNA): TGTGCCAGCAGCTCGTACATGGGCACCGGAGCTTTCTTT. This codes for CASSSYMGTGAFF.